The present T cell receptor beta chain was sequenced within a study of blood T cell dynamics during melanoma immunotherapy. Overall study context: Patients with metastatic melanoma got pembrolizumab or nivolumab-ipilimumab as first-line care. Study-wide points: Disease-control patients' PBMC repertoires became either more clonal or more diverse at W3.

Time point here: pre-treatment baseline. Apart from two fast progressors, RECIST 1.1 response was judged 12 weeks post-infusion. Clones were sequenced by immunoSEQ multiplex PCR, and TCRdb holds only the in-frame ones, with some missing. The table shows about 9,600 clones, with about 87% occurring only once. With respect to this clone: Its antigen remains unidentified.

CDR1 is SGHTA and CDR2 is FQGNSA in the germline V gene. The CDR3 length is 15 residues. Trimming took off 2 bases at V and 0 bases at J, with 9 bases between the two ends. The V call is TRBV7-2, the J call TRBJ2-3; D possibly uses TRBD1 or TRBD2 (5 bases each). The specimen comprised blood, sampled from a patient treated with checkpoint blockade. This sequence originates from a human donor with melanoma. The CDR3 loop reads CASSLWGISTDTQYF. In DNA form, the CDR3 reads TGTGCCAGCAGCTTATGGGGGATCAGCACAGATACGCAGTATTTT.